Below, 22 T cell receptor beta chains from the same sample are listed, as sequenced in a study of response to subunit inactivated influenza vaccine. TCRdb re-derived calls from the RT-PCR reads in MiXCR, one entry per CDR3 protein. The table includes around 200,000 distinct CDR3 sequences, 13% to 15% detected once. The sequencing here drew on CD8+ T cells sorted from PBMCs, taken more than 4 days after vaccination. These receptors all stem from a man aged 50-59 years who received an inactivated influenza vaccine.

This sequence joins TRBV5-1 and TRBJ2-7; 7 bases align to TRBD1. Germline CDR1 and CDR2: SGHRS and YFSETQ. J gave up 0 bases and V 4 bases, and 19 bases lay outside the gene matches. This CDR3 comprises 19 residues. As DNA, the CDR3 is TGCGCCAGCAGCGGTGAATACAACTGGCAGGGGGTAGTCTCCTACGAGCAGTACTTC. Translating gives CASSGEYNWQGVVSYEQYF.

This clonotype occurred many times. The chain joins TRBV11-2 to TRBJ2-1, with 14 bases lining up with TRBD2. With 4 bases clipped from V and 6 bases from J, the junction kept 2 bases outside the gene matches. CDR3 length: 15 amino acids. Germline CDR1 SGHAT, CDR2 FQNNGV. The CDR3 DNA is TGTGCCAGCAGCTCCGGGACTAGCGGGGGCAATGAGCAGTTCTTC. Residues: CASSSGTSGGNEQFF.

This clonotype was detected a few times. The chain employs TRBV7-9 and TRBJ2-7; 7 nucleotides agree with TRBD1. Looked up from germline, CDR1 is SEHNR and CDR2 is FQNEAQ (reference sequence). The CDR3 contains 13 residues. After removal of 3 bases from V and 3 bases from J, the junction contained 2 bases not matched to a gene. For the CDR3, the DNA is TGTGCCAGCAGCTTGACAGGGATCTACGAGCAGTACTTC. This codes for CASSLTGIYEQYF.

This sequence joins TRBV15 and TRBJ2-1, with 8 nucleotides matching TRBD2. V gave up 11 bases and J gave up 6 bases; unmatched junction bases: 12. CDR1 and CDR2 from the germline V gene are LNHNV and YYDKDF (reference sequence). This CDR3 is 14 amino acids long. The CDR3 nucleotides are TGTGCCGCGGCGGCGCTAGCGGGTGCCAATGAGCAGTTCTTC. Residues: CAAAALAGANEQFF.

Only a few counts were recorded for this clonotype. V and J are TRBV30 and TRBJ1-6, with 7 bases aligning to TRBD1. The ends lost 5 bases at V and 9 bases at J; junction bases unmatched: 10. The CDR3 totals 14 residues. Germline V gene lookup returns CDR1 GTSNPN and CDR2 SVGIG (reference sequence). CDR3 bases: TGTGCCTGGCGCGGGGGGACAGAGATTTCACCCCTCCACTTT. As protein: CAWRGGTEISPLHF.

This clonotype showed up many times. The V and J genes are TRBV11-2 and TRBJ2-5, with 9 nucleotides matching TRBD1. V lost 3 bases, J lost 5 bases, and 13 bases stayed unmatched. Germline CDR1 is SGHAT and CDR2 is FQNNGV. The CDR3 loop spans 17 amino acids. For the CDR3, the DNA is TGTGCCAGCAGCTTGTGGGCCGGGACAGGGCCGGGGGAGACCCAGTACTTC. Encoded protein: CASSLWAGTGPGETQYF.

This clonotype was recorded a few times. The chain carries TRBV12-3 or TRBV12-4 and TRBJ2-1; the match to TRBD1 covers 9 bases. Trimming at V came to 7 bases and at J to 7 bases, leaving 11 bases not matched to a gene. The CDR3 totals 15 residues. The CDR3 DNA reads TGTGCCAGCACTCACCCGGGGACAGGGTGGAATGAGCAGTTCTTC. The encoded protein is CASTHPGTGWNEQFF.

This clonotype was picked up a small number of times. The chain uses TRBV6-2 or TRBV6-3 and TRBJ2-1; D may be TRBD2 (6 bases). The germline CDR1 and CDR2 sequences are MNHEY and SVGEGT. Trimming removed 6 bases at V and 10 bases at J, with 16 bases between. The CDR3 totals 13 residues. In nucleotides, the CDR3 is TGTGCCAGCAGCACGGGACTCCTCGGGGAGCAGTTCTTC. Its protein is CASSTGLLGEQFF.

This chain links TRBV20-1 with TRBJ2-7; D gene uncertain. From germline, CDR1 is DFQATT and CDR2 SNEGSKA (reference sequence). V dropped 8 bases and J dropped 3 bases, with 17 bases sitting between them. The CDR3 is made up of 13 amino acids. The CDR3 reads CSTETGEYYEQYF. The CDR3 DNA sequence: TGCAGTACGGAGACTGGGGAATACTACGAGCAGTACTTC.

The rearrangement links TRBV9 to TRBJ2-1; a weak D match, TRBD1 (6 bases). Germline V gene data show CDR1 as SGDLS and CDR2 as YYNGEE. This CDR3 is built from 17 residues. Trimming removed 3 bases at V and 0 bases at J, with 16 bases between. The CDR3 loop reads CASSAPRDISSYNEQFF. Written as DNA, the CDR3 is TGTGCCAGCAGCGCCCCCAGGGACATTAGCTCCTACAATGAGCAGTTCTTC.

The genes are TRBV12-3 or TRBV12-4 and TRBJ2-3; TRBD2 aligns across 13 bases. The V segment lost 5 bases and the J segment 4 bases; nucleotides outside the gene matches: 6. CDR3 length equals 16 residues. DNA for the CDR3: TGTGCCAGCAGTCCGACTAGCGGGGGGACGTCAGATACGCAGTATTTT. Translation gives CASSPTSGGTSDTQYF.

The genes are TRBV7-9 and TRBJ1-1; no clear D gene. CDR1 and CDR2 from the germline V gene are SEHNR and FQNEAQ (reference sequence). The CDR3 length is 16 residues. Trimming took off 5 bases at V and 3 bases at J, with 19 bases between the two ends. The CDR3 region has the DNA TGTGCCAGCAGCGCAGTCGCGTTAGGGCCGGACACTGAAGCTTTCTTT. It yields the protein CASSAVALGPDTEAFF.

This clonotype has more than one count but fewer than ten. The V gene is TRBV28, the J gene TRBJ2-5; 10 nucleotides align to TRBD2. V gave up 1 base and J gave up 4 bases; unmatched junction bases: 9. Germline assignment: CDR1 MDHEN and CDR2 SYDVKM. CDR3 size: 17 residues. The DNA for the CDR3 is TGTGCCAGCAGTTTATTCCAAGCGGGGGGGCCGGGAGAGACCCAGTACTTC. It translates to CASSLFQAGGPGETQYF. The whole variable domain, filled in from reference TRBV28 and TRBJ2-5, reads DVKVTQSSRYLVKRTGEKVFLECVQDMDHENMFWYRQDPGLGLRLIYFSYDVKMKEKGDIPEGYSVSREKKERFSLILESASTNQTSMYLCASSLFQAGGPGETQYFGPGTRLLVL.

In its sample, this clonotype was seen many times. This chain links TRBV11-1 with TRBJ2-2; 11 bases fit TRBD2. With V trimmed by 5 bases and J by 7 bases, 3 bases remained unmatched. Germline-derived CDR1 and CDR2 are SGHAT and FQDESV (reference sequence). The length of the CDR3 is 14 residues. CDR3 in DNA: TGTGCCAGCAGCACGACTAGCGGGGACGGGGAGCTGTTTTTT. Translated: CASSTTSGDGELFF. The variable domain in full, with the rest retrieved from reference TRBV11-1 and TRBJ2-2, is EAEVAQSPRYKITEKSQAVAFWCDPISGHATLYWYRQILGQGPELLVQFQDESVVDDSQLPKDRFSAERLKGVDSTLKIQPAELGDSAMYLCASSTTSGDGELFFGEGSRLTVL.

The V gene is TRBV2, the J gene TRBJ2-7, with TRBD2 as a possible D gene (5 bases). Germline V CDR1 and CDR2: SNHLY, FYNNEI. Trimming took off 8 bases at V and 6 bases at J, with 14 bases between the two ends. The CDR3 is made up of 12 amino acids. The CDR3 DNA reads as TGTGCCAGCGACGGGCGAGGGCTCGAGCAGTACTTC. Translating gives CASDGRGLEQYF.

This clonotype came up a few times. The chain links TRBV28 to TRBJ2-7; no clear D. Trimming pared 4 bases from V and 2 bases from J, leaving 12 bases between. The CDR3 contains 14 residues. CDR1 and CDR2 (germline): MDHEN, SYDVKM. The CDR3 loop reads CASSSPASPYEQYF. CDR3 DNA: TGTGCCAGCAGTTCCCCCGCGAGCCCCTACGAGCAGTACTTC.

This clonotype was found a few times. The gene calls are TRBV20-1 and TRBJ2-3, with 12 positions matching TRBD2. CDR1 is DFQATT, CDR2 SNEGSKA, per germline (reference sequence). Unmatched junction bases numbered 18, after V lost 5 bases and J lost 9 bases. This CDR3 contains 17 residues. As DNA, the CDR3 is TGCAGTGCTCTAGTTCTAGCGGGAGGGCCTAGGCGGTGGACGCAGTATTTT. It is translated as CSALVLAGGPRRWTQYF.

The CDR3 DNA reads TGCAGTGCCCTACAGGGGTACGCGGTCGTGGGGATGAACACTGAAGCTTTCTTT. Protein: CSALQGYAVVGMNTEAFF. The chain couples TRBV20-1 to TRBJ1-1, with 7 nucleotides matching TRBD1. CDR1 and CDR2 from the germline V gene are DFQATT and SNEGSKA (reference sequence). The CDR3 length is 18 residues. The V gene end was trimmed by 6 bases and the J gene end by 0 bases; junction bases not matched to a gene: 19.

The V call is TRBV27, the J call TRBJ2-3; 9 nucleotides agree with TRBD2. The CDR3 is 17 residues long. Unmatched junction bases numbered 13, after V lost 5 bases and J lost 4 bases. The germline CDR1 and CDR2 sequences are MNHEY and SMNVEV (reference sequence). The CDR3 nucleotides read TGTGCCAGCAGTCCACTTATGGCGGGGGGGCAATCAGATACGCAGTATTTT. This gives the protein CASSPLMAGGQSDTQYF.

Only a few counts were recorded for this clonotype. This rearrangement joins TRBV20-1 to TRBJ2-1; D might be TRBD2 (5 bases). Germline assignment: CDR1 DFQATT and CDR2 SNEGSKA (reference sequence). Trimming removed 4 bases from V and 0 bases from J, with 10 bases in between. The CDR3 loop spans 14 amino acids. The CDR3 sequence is CSANSDYSYNEQFF. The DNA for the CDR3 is TGCAGTGCTAATAGCGACTACTCCTACAATGAGCAGTTCTTC.

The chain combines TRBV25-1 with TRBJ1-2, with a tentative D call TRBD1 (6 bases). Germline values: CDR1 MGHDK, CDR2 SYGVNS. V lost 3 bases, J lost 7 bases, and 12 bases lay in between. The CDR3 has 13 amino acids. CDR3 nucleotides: TGTGCCAGCAGTGACGGAGGGGGGAGTGGCTACACCTTC. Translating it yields CASSDGGGSGYTF.

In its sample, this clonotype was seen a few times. The CDR3 DNA follows: TGTGCCAGCAGTACGGGACAGGGGGTCCCCCCCCTCCACTTT. Residues: CASSTGQGVPPLHF. The V call is TRBV6-1, the J call TRBJ1-6; 11 bases line up with TRBD1. CDR3 length: 14 residues. Unmatched junction bases numbered 7, after V lost 5 bases and J lost 13 bases. Germline V gives CDR1 MNHNS, CDR2 SASEGT.